A selection of T cell receptor beta chains follows, all from one sample in a study of shared clonotypes between healthy human individuals. Method: immunoSEQ multiplex PCR; TCRdb's copy keeps in-frame clones and lacks some. The data contain roughly 1,600,000 clones, about 98.5% of them singletons. Sequenced: naive CD4+ T cells sorted from blood. These receptor sequences come from a man under 40 in good health. The CDR3 runs from the conserved cysteine through the conserved F or W. D genes are given only for firm matches. Clone size is stated in some rows and not others, as once, few, many or a class when expanded.

V,D,size,J,CDR3,DNA
TRBV6-1,.,.,TRBJ1-2,CASGPQGGYTF,TGTGCCAGCGGGCCCCAAGGAGGCTACACCTTC
TRBV29-1,TRBD2,.,TRBJ2-1,CSAPAGGWSYNEQFF,TGCAGCGCCCCGGCGGGAGGGTGGTCCTACAATGAGCAGTTCTTC
TRBV7-9,TRBD1,.,TRBJ1-5,CASGTGGSNQPQHF,TGTGCCAGCGGTACAGGGGGAAGCAATCAGCCCCAGCATTTT
TRBV2,.,.,TRBJ2-1,CASSGRSRVSQFF,TGTGCCAGCAGTGGCCGCTCCCGGGTTTCGCAGTTCTTC
TRBV9,TRBD2,.,TRBJ2-3,CASSGGLAGEQTQYF,TGTGCCAGCAGCGGCGGACTAGCGGGAGAACAGACGCAGTATTTT
TRBV7-6,TRBD1,.,TRBJ2-6,CASSPRQGSGANVLTF,TGTGCCAGCAGCCCACGACAGGGATCTGGGGCCAACGTCCTGACTTTC
TRBV28,.,.,TRBJ1-2,CASTLPSLPVGYGYTF,TGTGCCAGCACTCTCCCCAGCCTCCCGGTGGGCTATGGCTACACCTTC
TRBV5-4,.,.,TRBJ2-3,CASSLAGRGTDTQYF,TGTGCCAGCAGCTTGGCGGGTCGGGGTACAGATACGCAGTATTTT
TRBV5-6,.,.,TRBJ1-2,CASSLPYMDGYTF,TGTGCCAGCAGTCTACCTTATATGGATGGCTACACCTTC
TRBV10-3,.,once,TRBJ1-2,CAISETGFYGYTF,TGTGCCATCAGTGAGACAGGATTTTATGGCTACACCTTC
TRBV9,.,.,TRBJ2-1,CASSEKRTGAPLAGSYNEQFF,TGTGCCAGCAGCGAGAAAAGGACAGGGGCCCCCTTAGCGGGGAGCTACAATGAGCAGTTCTTC
TRBV5-6,.,.,TRBJ1-1,CASSFQGRSSEAFF,TGTGCCAGCAGCTTCCAGGGCAGAAGTTCTGAAGCTTTCTTT
TRBV2,.,.,TRBJ1-1,CASSEMGPGYTEAFF,TGTGCCAGCAGTGAAATGGGGCCGGGGTATACTGAAGCTTTCTTT
TRBV7-2,TRBD1,.,TRBJ2-5,CASSFDRGQETQYF,TGTGCCAGCAGCTTTGACAGGGGACAAGAGACCCAGTACTTC
TRBV10-3,.,.,TRBJ1-1,CAISESTGGVGTEAFF,TGTGCCATCAGTGAGTCGACGGGGGGGGTCGGTACTGAAGCTTTCTTT
TRBV29-1,.,.,TRBJ2-1,CSVEGHSSYNEQFF,TGCAGCGTTGAAGGGCACAGCTCCTACAATGAGCAGTTCTTC
TRBV14,.,.,TRBJ1-1,CASSQGMNTEAFF,TGTGCCAGCAGCCAGGGTATGAACACTGAAGCTTTCTTT
TRBV7-9,.,.,TRBJ2-7,CASSPSLSGKQYF,TGTGCCAGCAGCCCCTCCCTTTCGGGGAAGCAGTACTTC
TRBV5-1,.,.,TRBJ2-2,CASSSLTQGTSGELFF,TGCGCCAGCAGCTCGCTGACTCAGGGGACGTCCGGGGAGCTGTTTTTT
TRBV5-1,.,.,TRBJ1-4,CASSSQGDGEKLFF,TGCGCCAGCAGTTCCCAGGGTGATGGTGAAAAACTGTTTTTT
TRBV27,TRBD2,.,TRBJ2-1,CASSQGLERGFFF,TGTGCCAGCAGTCAAGGACTAGAACGGGGGTTTTTCTTC
TRBV6-1,.,.,TRBJ2-1,CASSGAKENGRFF,TGTGCCAGCAGTGGGGCCAAGGAGAATGGGAGATTCTTC
TRBV7-2,.,.,TRBJ2-7,CASSLVFSGTHYEQYF,TGTGCCAGCAGCTTAGTCTTCAGCGGCACTCACTACGAGCAGTACTTC
TRBV6-1,TRBD2,.,TRBJ2-1,CASSGIPSGSSYNEQFF,TGTGCCAGCAGTGGCATCCCTAGCGGGTCATCCTACAATGAGCAGTTCTTC
TRBV7-9,TRBD1,.,TRBJ2-7,CASSPKTGLMDEQYF,TGTGCCAGCAGCCCCAAGACAGGGCTTATGGACGAGCAGTACTTC
TRBV5-1,TRBD2,once,TRBJ2-3,CASSFLAGDTDTQYF,TGCGCCAGCAGCTTTCTAGCGGGAGACACAGATACGCAGTATTTT
TRBV6-5,TRBD2,.,TRBJ2-1,CASRFISGDYNEQFF,TGTGCCAGCAGATTCATAAGCGGGGACTACAATGAGCAGTTCTTC
TRBV28,.,.,TRBJ1-1,CASSFNVNTEAFF,TGTGCCAGCAGTTTCAACGTGAACACTGAAGCTTTCTTT
TRBV6-5,.,.,TRBJ2-3,CASSYLTPADTQYF,TGTGCCAGCAGTTACCTTACCCCAGCAGATACGCAGTATTTT
TRBV5-6,TRBD1,once,TRBJ1-5,CASSLRDRAYQPQHF,TGTGCCAGCAGCCTCCGGGACAGGGCCTATCAGCCCCAGCATTTT
TRBV4-1,.,.,TRBJ2-7,CASSQAVQIYEQYF,TGCGCCAGCAGCCAAGCTGTACAGATCTACGAGCAGTACTTC
TRBV6-5,TRBD1,.,TRBJ1-1,CASSTPGQGNTEAFF,TGTGCCAGCAGTACTCCGGGACAGGGTAACACTGAAGCTTTCTTT
TRBV18,TRBD2,.,TRBJ2-4,CASSPQREGVIQYF,TGTGCCAGCTCACCACAGCGGGAGGGTGTCATTCAGTACTTC
TRBV6-5,.,.,TRBJ1-3,CASSPQGSGNTIYF,TGTGCCAGCAGTCCACAGGGATCTGGAAACACCATATATTTT
TRBV10-2,TRBD2,.,TRBJ2-1,CASAPLAGRDEQFF,TGCGCCAGCGCACCACTAGCGGGTAGGGATGAGCAGTTCTTC
TRBV19,TRBD2,.,TRBJ2-5,CASRHLAGGRETQYF,TGTGCCAGTAGGCACCTAGCGGGAGGCCGGGAGACCCAGTACTTC
TRBV11-2,.,.,TRBJ2-3,CASTHGLLADTQYF,TGTGCCAGCACCCATGGACTCTTGGCAGATACGCAGTATTTT
TRBV7-9,.,.,TRBJ1-2,CASSLGGGVFGYTF,TGTGCCAGCAGCTTAGGTGGCGGAGTGTTTGGCTACACCTTC
TRBV5-1,.,.,TRBJ1-3,CASSSQGNSGNTIYF,TGCGCCAGCAGCTCGCAGGGAAACTCTGGAAACACCATATATTTT
TRBV23-1,.,.,TRBJ2-1,CASSYRVVDEQFF,TGCGCCAGCAGTTACAGGGTTGTGGATGAGCAGTTCTTC